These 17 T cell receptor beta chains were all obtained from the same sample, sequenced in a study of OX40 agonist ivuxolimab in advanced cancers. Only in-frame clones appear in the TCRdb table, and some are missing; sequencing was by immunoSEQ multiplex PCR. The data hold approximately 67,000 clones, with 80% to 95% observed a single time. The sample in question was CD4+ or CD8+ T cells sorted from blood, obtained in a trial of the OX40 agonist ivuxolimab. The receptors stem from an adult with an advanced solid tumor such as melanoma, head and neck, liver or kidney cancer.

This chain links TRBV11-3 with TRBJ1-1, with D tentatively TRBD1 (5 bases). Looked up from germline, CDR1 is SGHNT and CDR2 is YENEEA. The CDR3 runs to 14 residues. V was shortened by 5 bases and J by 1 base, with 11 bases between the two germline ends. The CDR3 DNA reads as TGTGCCAGCAGCCGTCTTGGGGCGAACACTGAAGCTTTCTTT. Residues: CASSRLGANTEAFF.

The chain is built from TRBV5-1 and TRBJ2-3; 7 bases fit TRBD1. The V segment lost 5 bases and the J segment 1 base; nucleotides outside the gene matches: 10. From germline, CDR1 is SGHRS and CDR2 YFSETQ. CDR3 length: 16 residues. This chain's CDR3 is CASRLQTGQGTDTQYF. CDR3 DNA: TGCGCCAGCAGGCTCCAGACAGGGCAAGGCACAGATACGCAGTATTTT.

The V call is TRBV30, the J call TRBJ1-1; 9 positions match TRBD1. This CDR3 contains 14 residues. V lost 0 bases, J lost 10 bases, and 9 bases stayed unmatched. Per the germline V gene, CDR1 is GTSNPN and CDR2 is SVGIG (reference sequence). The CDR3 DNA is TGTGCCTGGAGTGTATCGGACAGGGGCCCGATAGCTTTCTTT. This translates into CAWSVSDRGPIAFF.

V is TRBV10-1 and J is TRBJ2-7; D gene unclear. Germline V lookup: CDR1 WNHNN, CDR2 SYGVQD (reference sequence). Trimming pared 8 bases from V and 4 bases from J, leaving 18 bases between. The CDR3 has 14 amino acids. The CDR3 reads CASEPLGFRYEQYF. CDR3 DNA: TGCGCCAGCGAGCCCCTGGGGTTTCGTTACGAGCAGTACTTC.

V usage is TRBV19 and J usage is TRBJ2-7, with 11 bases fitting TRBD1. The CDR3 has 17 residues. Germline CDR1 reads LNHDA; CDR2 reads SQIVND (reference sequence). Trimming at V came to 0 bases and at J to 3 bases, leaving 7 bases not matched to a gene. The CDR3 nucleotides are TGTGCCAGTAGTATAGATCTTCCCGGGACAGGGGGCTACGAGCAGTACTTC. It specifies CASSIDLPGTGGYEQYF.

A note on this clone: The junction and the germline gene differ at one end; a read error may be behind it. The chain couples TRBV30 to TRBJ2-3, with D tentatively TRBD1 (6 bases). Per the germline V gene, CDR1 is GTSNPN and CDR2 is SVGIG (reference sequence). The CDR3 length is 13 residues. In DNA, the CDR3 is TGTGCCCGGAGCAGGGGCGTATCAGATACGCAGTATTTT. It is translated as CARSRGVSDTQYF. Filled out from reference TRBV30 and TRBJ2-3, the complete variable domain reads SQTIHQWPATLVQPVGSPLSLECTVEGTSNPNLYWYRQAAGRGLQLLFYSVGIGQISSEVPQNLSASRPQDRQFILSSKKLLLSDSGFYLCARSRGVSDTQYFGPGTRLTVL.

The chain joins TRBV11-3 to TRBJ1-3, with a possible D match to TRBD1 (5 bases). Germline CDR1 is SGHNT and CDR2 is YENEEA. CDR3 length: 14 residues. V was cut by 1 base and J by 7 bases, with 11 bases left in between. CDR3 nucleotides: TGTGCCAGCAGCTTAGGGGGCTCCGGCAACACCATATATTTT. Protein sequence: CASSLGGSGNTIYF.

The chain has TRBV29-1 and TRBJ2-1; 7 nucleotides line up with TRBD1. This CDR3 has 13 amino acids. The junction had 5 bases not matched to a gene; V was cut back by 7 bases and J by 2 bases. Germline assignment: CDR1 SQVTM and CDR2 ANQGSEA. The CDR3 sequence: CSANDRAYNEQFF. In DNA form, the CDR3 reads TGCAGCGCGAACGACAGGGCCTACAATGAGCAGTTCTTC.

Here the CDR3 reads CASSFLLAGGGNEQFF. DNA for the CDR3: TGTGCCAGCAGCTTCCTCCTGGCGGGAGGAGGCAATGAGCAGTTCTTC. V gene TRBV11-3 combines with J gene TRBJ2-1, with 8 bases matching TRBD2. Germline assignment: CDR1 SGHNT and CDR2 YENEEA. The V segment lost 3 bases and the J segment 6 bases; nucleotides outside the gene matches: 10. The CDR3 sequence is 16 residues long.

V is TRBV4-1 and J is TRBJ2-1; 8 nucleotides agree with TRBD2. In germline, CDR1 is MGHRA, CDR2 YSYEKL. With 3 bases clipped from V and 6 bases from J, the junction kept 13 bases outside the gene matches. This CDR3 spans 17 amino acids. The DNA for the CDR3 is TGCGCCAGCAGCCAGGGAGGATCAGCGGGAGTTCGCAATGAGCAGTTCTTC. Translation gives CASSQGGSAGVRNEQFF.

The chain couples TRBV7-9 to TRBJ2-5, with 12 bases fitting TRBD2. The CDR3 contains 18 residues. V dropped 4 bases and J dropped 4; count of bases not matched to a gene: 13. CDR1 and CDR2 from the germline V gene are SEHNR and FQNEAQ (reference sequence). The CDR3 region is CASSSPDLAGGPTETQYF. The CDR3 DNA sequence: TGTGCCAGCAGCTCCCCTGACCTAGCGGGAGGGCCGACAGAGACCCAGTACTTC.

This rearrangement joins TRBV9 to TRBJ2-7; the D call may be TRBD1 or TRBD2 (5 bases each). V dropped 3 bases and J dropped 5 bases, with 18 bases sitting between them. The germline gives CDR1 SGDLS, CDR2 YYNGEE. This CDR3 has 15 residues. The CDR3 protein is CASSATRGLPNEQYF. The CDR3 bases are TGTGCCAGCAGCGCAACGAGGGGCTTACCAAACGAGCAGTACTTC.

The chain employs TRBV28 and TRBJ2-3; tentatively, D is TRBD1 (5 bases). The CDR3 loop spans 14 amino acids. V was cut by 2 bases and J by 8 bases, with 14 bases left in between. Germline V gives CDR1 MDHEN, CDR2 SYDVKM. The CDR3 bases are TGTGCCAGCAGTTTAGGCCCCCCCCAGGGTACGCAGTATTTT. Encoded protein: CASSLGPPQGTQYF.

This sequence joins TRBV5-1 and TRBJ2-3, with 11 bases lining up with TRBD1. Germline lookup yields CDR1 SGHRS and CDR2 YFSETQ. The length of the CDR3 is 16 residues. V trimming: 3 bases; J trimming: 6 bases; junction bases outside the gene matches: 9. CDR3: CASSSGTGGSLDTQYF. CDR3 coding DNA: TGCGCCAGCAGCTCCGGGACAGGGGGTTCCTTGGATACGCAGTATTTT.

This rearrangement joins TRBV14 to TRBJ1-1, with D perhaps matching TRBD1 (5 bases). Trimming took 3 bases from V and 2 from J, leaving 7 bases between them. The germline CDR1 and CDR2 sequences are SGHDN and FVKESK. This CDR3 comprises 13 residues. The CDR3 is CASSQGVNTEAFF. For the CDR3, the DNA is TGTGCCAGCAGCCAGGGGGTAAACACTGAAGCTTTCTTT.

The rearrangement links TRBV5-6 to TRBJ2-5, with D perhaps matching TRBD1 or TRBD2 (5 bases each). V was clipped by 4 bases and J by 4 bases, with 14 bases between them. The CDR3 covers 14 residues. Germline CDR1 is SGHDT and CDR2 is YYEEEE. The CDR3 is CASSVRIGTETQYF. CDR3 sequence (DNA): TGTGCCAGCAGCGTGAGGATTGGGACAGAGACCCAGTACTTC.

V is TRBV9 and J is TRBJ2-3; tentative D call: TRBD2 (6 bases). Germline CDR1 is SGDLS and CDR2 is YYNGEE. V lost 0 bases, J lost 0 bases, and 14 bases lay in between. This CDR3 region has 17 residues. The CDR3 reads CASSVVWDSYSTDTQYF. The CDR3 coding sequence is TGTGCCAGCAGCGTAGTTTGGGACTCCTATAGCACAGATACGCAGTATTTT.